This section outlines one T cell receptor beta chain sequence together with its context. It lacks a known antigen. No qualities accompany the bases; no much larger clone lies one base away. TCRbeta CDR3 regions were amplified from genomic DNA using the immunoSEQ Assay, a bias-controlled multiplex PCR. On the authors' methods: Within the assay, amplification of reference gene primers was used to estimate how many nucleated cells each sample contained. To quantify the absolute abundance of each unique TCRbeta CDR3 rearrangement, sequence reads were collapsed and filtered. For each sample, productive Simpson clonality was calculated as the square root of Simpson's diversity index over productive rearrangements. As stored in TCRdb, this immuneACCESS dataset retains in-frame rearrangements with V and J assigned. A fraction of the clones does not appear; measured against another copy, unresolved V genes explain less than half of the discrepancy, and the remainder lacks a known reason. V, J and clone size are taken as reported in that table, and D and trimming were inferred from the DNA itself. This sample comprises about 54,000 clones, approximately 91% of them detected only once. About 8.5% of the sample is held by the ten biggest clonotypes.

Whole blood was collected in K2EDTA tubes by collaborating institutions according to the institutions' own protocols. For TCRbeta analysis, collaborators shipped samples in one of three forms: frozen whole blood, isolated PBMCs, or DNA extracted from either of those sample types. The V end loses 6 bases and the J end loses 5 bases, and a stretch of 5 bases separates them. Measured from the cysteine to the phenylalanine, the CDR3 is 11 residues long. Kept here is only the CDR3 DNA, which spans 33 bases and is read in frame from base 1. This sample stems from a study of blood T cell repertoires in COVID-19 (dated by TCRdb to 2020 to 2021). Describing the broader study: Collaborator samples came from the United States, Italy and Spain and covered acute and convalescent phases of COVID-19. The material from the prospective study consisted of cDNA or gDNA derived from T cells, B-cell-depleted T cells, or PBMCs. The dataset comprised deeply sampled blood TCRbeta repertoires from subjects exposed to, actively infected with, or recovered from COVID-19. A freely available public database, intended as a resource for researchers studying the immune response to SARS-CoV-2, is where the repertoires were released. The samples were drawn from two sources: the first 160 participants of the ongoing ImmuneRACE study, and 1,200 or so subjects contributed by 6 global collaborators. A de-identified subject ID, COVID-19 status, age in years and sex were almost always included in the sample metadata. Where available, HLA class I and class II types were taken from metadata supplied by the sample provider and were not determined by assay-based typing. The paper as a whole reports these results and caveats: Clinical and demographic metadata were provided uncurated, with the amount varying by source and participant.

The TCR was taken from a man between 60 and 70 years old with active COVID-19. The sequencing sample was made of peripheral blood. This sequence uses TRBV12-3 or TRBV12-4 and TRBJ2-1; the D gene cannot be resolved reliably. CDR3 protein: CASSRDNEQFF. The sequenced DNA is TGTGCCAGCAGCCGAGACAATGAGCAGTTCTTC.